What follows are 24 T cell receptor beta chains derived from one specimen sequenced in a study of CD8 T cells in Susac syndrome. RNA totalling roughly 0.45 to 1 ug underwent reverse transcription with random hexamers. TCRdb re-called the immunoSEQ multiplex PCR reads with MiXCR, one entry per CDR3 protein. The data show some 130,000 distinct CDR3 sequences, 95% seen once. The sequenced sample was CD8+ T cells from PBMCs. The receptors stem from a human donor with Susac syndrome.

The chain has TRBV7-2 and TRBJ2-2; 9 bases are shared with TRBD2. CDR1 is SGHTA, CDR2 FQGNSA, per germline. This CDR3 is built from 18 residues. V gave up 2 bases and J gave up 0 bases; unmatched junction bases: 7. CDR3 loop: CASSLTPASGANTGELFF. The CDR3 DNA reads as TGTGCCAGCAGCTTAACTCCAGCTAGCGGGGCGAACACCGGGGAGCTGTTTTTT.

This clonotype appeared a single time. V gene TRBV5-1 combines with J gene TRBJ1-1; 9 bases match TRBD1. Trimming cost V 0 bases and J 0 bases; bases outside gene matches: 6. In germline, CDR1 is SGHRS, CDR2 YFSETQ. The CDR3 has 17 amino acids. Written as DNA, the CDR3 is TGCGCCAGCAGCTTGGCGGGACAGGGCAAGATGAACACTGAAGCTTTCTTT. As protein: CASSLAGQGKMNTEAFF.

The rearrangement uses TRBV20-1 and TRBJ2-1; D is unresolved. This CDR3 has 13 amino acids. Germline V gene sequence: CDR1 DFQATT, CDR2 SNEGSKA (reference sequence). Trimming stripped 5 bases from V and 8 bases from J, with 16 bases between. CDR3 in amino acids: CSAPSMGLDEQFF. The CDR3 DNA is TGCAGTGCTCCGTCGATGGGTCTGGATGAGCAGTTCTTC.

The chain joins TRBV27 to TRBJ1-2; perhaps TRBD1 as D (5 bases). The length of the CDR3 is 17 residues. Germline loops: CDR1 MNHEY, CDR2 SMNVEV (reference sequence). Trimming stripped 7 bases from V and 2 bases from J, with 23 bases between. This chain's CDR3 is CASKKWDSSPVNYGYTF. The CDR3 coding sequence is TGTGCCAGCAAAAAGTGGGACTCCTCACCGGTAAACTATGGCTACACCTTC.

This clonotype was counted between two and nine times. The V call is TRBV27, the J call TRBJ2-7; no clear D. Germline CDR1 reads MNHEY; CDR2 reads SMNVEV (reference sequence). The CDR3 extends over 13 amino acids. V lost 3 bases and J 3 bases, leaving 9 bases between the germline ends. CDR3 sequence reads: CASSFGQNYEQYF. CDR3 DNA: TGTGCCAGCAGTTTCGGGCAGAACTACGAGCAGTACTTC.

This rearrangement joins TRBV29-1 to TRBJ2-3; 10 bases match TRBD1. Germline-derived CDR1 and CDR2 are SQVTM and ANQGSEA. This CDR3 region has 19 residues. V gave up 0 bases and J gave up 4 bases; unmatched junction bases: 16. For the CDR3, the DNA is TGCAGCGTTGAAGATCTAATGAAGGGTAGGACAGGGGGTTCAGATACGCAGTATTTT. Translation gives CSVEDLMKGRTGGSDTQYF.

This chain links TRBV27 with TRBJ2-1; 8 positions agree with TRBD2. Per the germline V gene, CDR1 is MNHEY and CDR2 is SMNVEV (reference sequence). This CDR3 comprises 16 residues. V dropped 2 bases and J dropped 4; count of bases not matched to a gene: 7. CDR3 in amino acids: CASSLLAGNLYNEQFF. The CDR3 DNA is TGTGCCAGCAGTTTACTAGCGGGCAACCTTTACAATGAGCAGTTCTTC.

This clonotype has a single count. V is TRBV5-1 and J is TRBJ2-5; D not resolved. CDR3 length: 16 residues. The germline V and J ends were trimmed by 4 bases and 1 base, with 17 bases remaining between them. Germline V gene lookup returns CDR1 SGHRS and CDR2 YFSETQ. The CDR3 nucleotides are TGCGCCAGCAGCCCCCCCTCCCGGCAGATCCAAGAGACCCAGTACTTC. Translation: CASSPPSRQIQETQYF.

The chain recombines TRBV10-2 with TRBJ2-2; 7 bases fit TRBD1. CDR1 WSHSY and CDR2 SAAADI come from the germline V gene. CDR3 length: 15 residues. V lost 5 bases, J lost 5 bases, and 8 bases stayed unmatched. As DNA, the CDR3 is TGCGCCAGCAGTTTTCCGGGACAGTTGACCGGGGAGCTGTTTTTT. It encodes CASSFPGQLTGELFF.

The chain is built from TRBV5-1 and TRBJ1-1; no reliable D call. The CDR3 spans 16 residues. V was clipped by 6 bases and J by 1 base, with 19 bases between them. Germline-derived CDR1 and CDR2 are SGHRS and YFSETQ. The CDR3 spells CASTFRMAAENTEAFF. In nucleotides, the CDR3 is TGCGCCAGCACCTTTCGAATGGCAGCAGAGAACACTGAAGCTTTCTTT.

This chain links TRBV6-1 with TRBJ2-1, with TRBD1 matching over 9 bases. This CDR3 contains 13 residues. Germline CDR1 MNHNS, CDR2 SASEGT. Losses at the gene ends were 4 bases for V and 7 bases for J; bases not matched to a gene: 2. CDR3 protein: CASSVTGGNEQFF. CDR3 nucleotides: TGTGCCAGCAGTGTGACAGGGGGGAATGAGCAGTTCTTC.

The chain carries TRBV28 and TRBJ2-5; 14 bases map to TRBD2. Germline CDR1 and CDR2: MDHEN and SYDVKM. The CDR3 loop spans 20 amino acids. With 4 bases clipped from V and 4 bases from J, the junction kept 17 bases outside the gene matches. The CDR3 spells CASSSARPGTSGSRRETQYF. The CDR3 DNA reads as TGTGCCAGCAGTTCAGCCCGACCCGGGACTAGCGGGAGTCGGAGAGAGACCCAGTACTTC.

This chain joins TRBV27 and TRBJ2-7, with no clear D. This CDR3 has 12 amino acids. Germline V gene data show CDR1 as MNHEY and CDR2 as SMNVEV (reference sequence). V was clipped by 4 bases and J by 4 bases, with 8 bases between them. CDR3 coding DNA: TGTGCCAGCAGTTCGATCCCATACGAGCAGTACTTC. It specifies CASSSIPYEQYF.

The chain combines TRBV12-3 or TRBV12-4 with TRBJ1-5; D gene unclear. The germline V and J ends were trimmed by 5 bases and 5 bases, with 10 bases remaining between them. This CDR3 region has 13 residues. CDR3 amino acids: CASSLERDQPQHF. The CDR3 nucleotides are TGTGCCAGCAGTCTCGAAAGGGATCAGCCCCAGCATTTT.

This clonotype was counted a few times. This chain links TRBV4-2 with TRBJ2-7; D is unclear. V was shortened by 0 bases and J by 5 bases, with 5 bases between the two germline ends. Germline CDR1 LGHNA, CDR2 YNFKEQ. The CDR3 sequence is 12 residues long. The chain's CDR3 is CASSQDGDEQYF. In DNA, the CDR3 is TGTGCCAGCAGCCAAGATGGGGACGAGCAGTACTTC.

This clonotype was detected once. The chain has TRBV28 and TRBJ2-7, with 7 bases identical to TRBD2. Germline lookup yields CDR1 MDHEN and CDR2 SYDVKM. The CDR3 is made up of 13 amino acids. Unmatched junction bases numbered 5, after V lost 5 bases and J lost 4 bases. This CDR3 reads CASSVSGIYEQYF. CDR3 DNA: TGTGCCAGCAGTGTCAGCGGGATATACGAGCAGTACTTC.

This chain uses TRBV9 with TRBJ2-7; D tentatively reads TRBD1 or TRBD2 (5 bases each). The CDR3 extends over 14 amino acids. Trimming removed 3 bases from V and 2 bases from J, with 12 bases in between. Germline assignment: CDR1 SGDLS and CDR2 YYNGEE. The CDR3 loop is CASSAGTETYEQYF. In nucleotides, the CDR3 is TGTGCCAGCAGCGCCGGGACGGAGACCTACGAGCAGTACTTC.

This chain links TRBV2 with TRBJ2-7; the match to TRBD2 covers 9 bases. CDR3 length: 19 amino acids. The V gene's germline CDR1 is SNHLY and CDR2 FYNNEI. V lost 11 bases to trimming and J lost 7 bases; unmatched junction nucleotides: 30. CDR3 nucleotides: TGTGCCTCCTCCCCGTCCGGGCTAGCGGGAACCCCTAGGGGACTGGAGCAGTACTTC. As protein: CASSPSGLAGTPRGLEQYF.

V and J are TRBV4-1 and TRBJ2-7; weak D call: TRBD1 (6 bases). The CDR3 sequence is 15 residues long. Germline V gene lookup returns CDR1 MGHRA and CDR2 YSYEKL. V lost 1 base, J lost 2 bases, and 12 bases lay in between. The CDR3 sequence is CASSQVQGIAYEQYF. The CDR3 nucleotides read TGCGCCAGCAGCCAAGTCCAGGGGATCGCCTACGAGCAGTACTTC.

V is TRBV6-5 and J is TRBJ2-1, with 8 nucleotides matching TRBD2. Unmatched junction bases numbered 9, after V lost 0 bases and J lost 5 bases. The CDR3 has 17 residues. CDR1 and CDR2 from the germline V gene are MNHEY and SVGAGI. CDR3 sequence reads: CASSYSPGLAGDNEQFF. CDR3 coding DNA: TGTGCCAGCAGTTACTCCCCCGGACTAGCAGGGGACAATGAGCAGTTCTTC.

The chain links TRBV20-1 to TRBJ2-2; the D is unclear. Between the trimmed V and J ends, which lost 0 bases and 5 bases, there was a span of 7 bases. This CDR3 is built from 13 residues. Germline V gives CDR1 DFQATT, CDR2 SNEGSKA (reference sequence). The chain's CDR3 is CSARDHQTGELFF. CDR3 in DNA: TGCAGTGCTAGAGATCACCAAACCGGGGAGCTGTTTTTT.

This chain uses TRBV5-8 with TRBJ2-7, with 14 bases aligning to TRBD2. The V gene's germline CDR1 is SGHTS and CDR2 YDEGEE. V lost 4 bases to trimming and J lost 4 bases; unmatched junction nucleotides: 7. The CDR3 is 16 amino acids. In nucleotides, the CDR3 is TGTGCCAGCAGCCCTCGACTAGCGGGAGGGGGATACGAGCAGTACTTC. As protein: CASSPRLAGGGYEQYF.

This chain connects TRBV13 to TRBJ2-5, with 8 bases that match TRBD2. This CDR3 is 16 amino acids long. With 5 bases clipped from V and 1 base from J, the junction kept 9 bases outside the gene matches. CDR1 PRHDT and CDR2 FYEKMQ come from the germline V gene (reference sequence). The CDR3 is CASSNLTSVFQETQYF. The CDR3 coding sequence is TGTGCCAGCAGCAACTTGACTAGCGTGTTCCAAGAGACCCAGTACTTC.

V usage is TRBV6-1 and J usage is TRBJ2-1, with 11 bases lining up with TRBD1. Trimming at V came to 10 bases and at J to 5 bases, leaving 10 bases not matched to a gene. Germline CDR1 is MNHNS and CDR2 is SASEGT. CDR3 length equals 15 residues. The CDR3 region is CAISREGQGDNEQFF. In nucleotides, the CDR3 is TGTGCCATCAGCCGGGAGGGACAGGGGGACAATGAGCAGTTCTTC.